This T cell receptor beta chain was captured in a study of T cell changes during pregnancy in multiple sclerosis. Germline V gives CDR1 GTSNPN, CDR2 SVGIG (reference sequence). The CDR3 extends over 16 amino acids. V dropped 0 bases and J dropped 9; count of bases not matched to a gene: 10. Here immunoSEQ multiplex PCR was the method, and the copy in TCRdb shows in-frame clones only, minus some. The table lists 41,000 or so clones, 80% to 90% of them singletons, with under 0.7% in the top ten. This chain connects TRBV30 to TRBJ2-1; 11 nucleotides line up with TRBD2. The clonotype comes from a female donor with multiple sclerosis, enrolled in a pregnancy study. This specimen was CD4+ T cells from peripheral blood mononuclear cells, taken in the first trimester of pregnancy. CDR3 sequence: CAWSVRASGRSGEQFF. CDR3 DNA: TGTGCCTGGAGTGTACGCGCTAGCGGGAGGTCTGGTGAGCAGTTCTTC.